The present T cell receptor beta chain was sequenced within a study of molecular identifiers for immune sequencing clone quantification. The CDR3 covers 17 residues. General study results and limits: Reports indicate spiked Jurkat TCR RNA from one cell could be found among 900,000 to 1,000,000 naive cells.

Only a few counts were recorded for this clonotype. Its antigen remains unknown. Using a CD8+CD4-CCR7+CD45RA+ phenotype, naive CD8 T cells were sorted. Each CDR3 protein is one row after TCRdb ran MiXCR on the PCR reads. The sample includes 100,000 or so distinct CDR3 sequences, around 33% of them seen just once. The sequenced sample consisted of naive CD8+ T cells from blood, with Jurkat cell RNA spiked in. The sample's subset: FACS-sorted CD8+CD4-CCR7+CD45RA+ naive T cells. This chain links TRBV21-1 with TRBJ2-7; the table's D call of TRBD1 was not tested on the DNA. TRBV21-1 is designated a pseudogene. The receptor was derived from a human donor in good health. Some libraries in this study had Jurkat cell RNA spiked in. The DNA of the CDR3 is TGTGCCAGCAGCTTAGGCGAGGGGCGCGACAGTGGGTACGAGCAGTACTTC. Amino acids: CASSLGEGRDSGYEQYF.